This TCR beta chain was sequenced in a study of blood T cell repertoires in COVID-19. Study-wide background: Sites in the United States, Italy and Spain provided acute and convalescent COVID-19 samples. From T cells, B-cell-depleted T cells, or PBMCs came the material, which was cDNA or gDNA.

Generated by immunoSEQ multiplex PCR, the TCRdb table keeps only in-frame clones and is missing some. Seen here are roughly 160,000 clones, under 80% observed once, and the top ten hold about 3%. The clonotype originates from an elderly woman with acute or convalescent COVID-19. Sequencing input: peripheral blood.

The CDR3 sequence is CASSLGTSGSYNEQFF. In DNA, the CDR3 is TGCGCCAGCAGCCTAGGGACTAGCGGTTCCTACAATGAGCAGTTCTTC. This chain connects TRBV4-1 to TRBJ2-1, with TRBD2 identical over 11 bases. Germline CDR1 MGHRA, CDR2 YSYEKL. This CDR3 has 16 residues. J was trimmed by 1 base and V by 4 bases; bases with no gene match: 3.